The 15 T cell receptor beta chains reported below all come from one sample, sequenced in a study of T cells expressing NK-cell markers. One entry per CDR3 protein, without DNA, is what TCRdb gives after re-calling the 5' RACE reads. The sample holds some 150,000 distinct CDR3 sequences. Sequencing was performed on blood T cells: a sorted CD56 or NKG2C T cell subset, CD4+ or CD8+ T cells, or bulk PBMC T cells (not recorded which). The receptor source for this set is a woman in her fifties or sixties in good health.

The chain has TRBV3-1 and TRBJ1-2; TCRdb's D call, TRBD1, is unchecked because there is no DNA. The CDR3 sequence is 14 residues long. Germline lookup yields CDR1 LGHDT and CDR2 YNNKEL (reference sequence). CDR3 residues: CASSPAQGRNGYTF. Drawing the rest from reference TRBV3-1 and TRBJ1-2, the complete variable domain is DTAVSQTPKYLVTQMGNDKSIKCEQNLGHDTMYWYKQDSKKFLKIMFSYNNKELIINETVPNRFSPKSPDKAHLNLHINSLELGDSAVYFCASSPAQGRNGYTFGSGTRLTVV.

The rearrangement links TRBV29-1 to TRBJ2-1; TCRdb calls TRBD1, which cannot be checked without DNA. The CDR3 contains 15 residues. CDR1 and CDR2 (germline): SQVTM, ANQGSEA. This CDR3 is CSVVSRDRAYNEQFF.

The CDR3 sequence: CASSLAVDRVNEQFF. The chain couples TRBV7-9 to TRBJ2-1; TCRdb gives TRBD1 as the D gene, but with no DNA this cannot be confirmed. Germline CDR1 and CDR2: SEHNR and FQNEAQ (reference sequence). The CDR3 is 15 residues long. The variable domain in full, with the rest retrieved from reference TRBV7-9 and TRBJ2-1, is DTGVSQNPRHKITKRGQNVTFRCDPISEHNRLYWYRQTLGQGPEFLTYFQNEAQLEKSRLLSDRFSAERPKGSFSTLEIQRTEQGDSAMYLCASSLAVDRVNEQFFGPGTRLTVL.

The J gene is TRBJ2-1, the V gene TRBV7-9; there is no DNA to check the TCRdb D call of TRBD1. Germline CDR1 SEHNR, CDR2 FQNEAQ (reference sequence). The CDR3 loop spans 15 amino acids. The CDR3 sequence: CASSSPGQAINEQFF.

V gene TRBV13 combines with J gene TRBJ2-3; TCRdb's assignment of TRBD2 cannot be checked, as there is no DNA. CDR3 size: 14 residues. Germline loops: CDR1 PRHDT, CDR2 FYEKMQ (reference sequence). This CDR3 reads CASSSSLADYTQYF.

The chain recombines TRBV4-1 with TRBJ2-3. CDR3 length equals 13 residues. Germline CDR1 and CDR2: MGHRA and YSYEKL. The CDR3 is CASSPMVTDTQYF.

The chain combines TRBV7-9 with TRBJ2-1; without DNA, the TCRdb call of TRBD1 cannot be checked. Per the germline V gene, CDR1 is SEHNR and CDR2 is FQNEAQ (reference sequence). The CDR3 contains 16 residues. The CDR3 reads CASSLPQGQGNNEQFF.

The V call is TRBV29-1, the J call TRBJ1-2; the D call from TCRdb, TRBD1, cannot be confirmed without DNA. The germline CDR1 and CDR2 sequences are SQVTM and ANQGSEA. This CDR3 is 13 amino acids long. The CDR3 is CSVKDSLGYGYTF. The full variable domain, completed using reference TRBV29-1 and TRBJ1-2, is SAVISQKPSRDICQRGTSLTIQCQVDSQVTMMFWYRQQPGQSLTLIATANQGSEATYESGFVIDKFPISRPNLTFSTLTVSNMSPEDSSIYLCSVKDSLGYGYTFGSGTRLTVV.

The V and J genes are TRBV12-3 or TRBV12-4 and TRBJ2-4. CDR3 length: 13 amino acids. CDR3 amino acids: CASSLESLDIQYF.

The V gene is TRBV5-4, the J gene TRBJ2-2. Germline V CDR1 and CDR2: SGHNT, YYREEE (reference sequence). The length of the CDR3 is 13 residues. This CDR3 reads CASSSMNTGELFF.

CDR3 loop: CASEVGGGSNEQFF. The V gene is TRBV6-1, the J gene TRBJ2-1; TCRdb proposes TRBD1, but this gene call is untestable without DNA. The V gene's germline CDR1 is MNHNS and CDR2 SASEGT. The CDR3 spans 14 residues.

V and J are TRBV3-1 and TRBJ2-7. The CDR3 runs to 14 residues. Germline values: CDR1 LGHDT, CDR2 YNNKEL (reference sequence). The CDR3 loop is CASSQADSTYEQYF.

The gene calls are TRBV6-6 and TRBJ2-1. Germline V gene sequence: CDR1 MNHNY, CDR2 SVGAGI (reference sequence). The length of the CDR3 is 12 residues. The CDR3 region is CASSYDRSEQFF.

The chain recombines TRBV27 with TRBJ2-1; TCRdb returns TRBD1, unconfirmable since there is no DNA. This CDR3 contains 16 residues. Germline-derived CDR1 and CDR2 are MNHEY and SMNVEV (reference sequence). Here the CDR3 reads CASSLDGQPSYNEQFF.

V usage is TRBV12-3 or TRBV12-4 and J usage is TRBJ1-2. The CDR3 extends over 12 amino acids. Here the CDR3 reads CASSRGSYGYTF.